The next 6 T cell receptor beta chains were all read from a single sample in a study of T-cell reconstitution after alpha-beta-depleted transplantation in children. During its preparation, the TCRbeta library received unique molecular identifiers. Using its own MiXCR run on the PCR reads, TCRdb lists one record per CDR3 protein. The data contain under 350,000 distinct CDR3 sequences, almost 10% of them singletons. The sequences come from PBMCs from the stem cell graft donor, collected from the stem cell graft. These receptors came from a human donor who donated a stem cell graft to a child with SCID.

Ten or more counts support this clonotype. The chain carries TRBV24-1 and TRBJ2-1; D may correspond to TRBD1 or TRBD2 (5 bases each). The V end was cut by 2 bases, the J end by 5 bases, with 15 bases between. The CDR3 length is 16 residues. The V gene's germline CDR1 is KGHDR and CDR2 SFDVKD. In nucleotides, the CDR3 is TGTGCCACCAGTGATTGGAGAGGGGCTGAAGACAATGAGCAGTTCTTC. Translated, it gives CATSDWRGAEDNEQFF.

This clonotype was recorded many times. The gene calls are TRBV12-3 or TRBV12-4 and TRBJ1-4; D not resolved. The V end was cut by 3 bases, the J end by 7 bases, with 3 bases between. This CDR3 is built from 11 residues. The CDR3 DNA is TGTGCCAGCAGTTTGTCTGAAAAACTGTTTTTT. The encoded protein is CASSLSEKLFF.

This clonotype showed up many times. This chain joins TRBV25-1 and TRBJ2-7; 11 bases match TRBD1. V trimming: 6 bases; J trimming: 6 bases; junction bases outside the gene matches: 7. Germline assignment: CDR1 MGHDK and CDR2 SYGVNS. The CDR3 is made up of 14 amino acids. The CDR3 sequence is CASRPRDRGFEQYF. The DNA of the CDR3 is TGTGCCAGCAGGCCCCGGGACAGGGGGTTCGAGCAGTACTTC.

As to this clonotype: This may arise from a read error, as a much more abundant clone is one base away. The CDR3 sequence: CASSQDKGGGDTQYF. The CDR3 nucleotides are TGTGCCAGCTCTCAGGACAAAGGGGGTGGAGATACGCAGTATTTT. The chain has TRBV18 and TRBJ2-3; possibly TRBD1 for D (6 bases). The CDR3 covers 15 residues. Germline V gene sequence: CDR1 KGHSH, CDR2 LQKENI. With 6 bases removed from V and 5 bases from J, the gap between germline ends came to 18 bases.

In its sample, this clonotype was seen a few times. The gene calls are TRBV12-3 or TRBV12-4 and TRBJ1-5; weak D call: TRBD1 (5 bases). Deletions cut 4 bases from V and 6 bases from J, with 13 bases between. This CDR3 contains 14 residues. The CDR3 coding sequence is TGTGCCAGCAGTTCGGGTGTTGGGGGTCAGCCCCAGCATTTT. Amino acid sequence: CASSSGVGGQPQHF.

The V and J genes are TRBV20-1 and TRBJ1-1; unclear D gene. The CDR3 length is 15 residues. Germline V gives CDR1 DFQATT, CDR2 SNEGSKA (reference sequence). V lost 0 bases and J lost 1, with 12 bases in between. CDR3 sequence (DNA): TGCAGTGCTAGAGATGGCTTAAGGCCGAACACTGAAGCTTTCTTT. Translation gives CSARDGLRPNTEAFF.